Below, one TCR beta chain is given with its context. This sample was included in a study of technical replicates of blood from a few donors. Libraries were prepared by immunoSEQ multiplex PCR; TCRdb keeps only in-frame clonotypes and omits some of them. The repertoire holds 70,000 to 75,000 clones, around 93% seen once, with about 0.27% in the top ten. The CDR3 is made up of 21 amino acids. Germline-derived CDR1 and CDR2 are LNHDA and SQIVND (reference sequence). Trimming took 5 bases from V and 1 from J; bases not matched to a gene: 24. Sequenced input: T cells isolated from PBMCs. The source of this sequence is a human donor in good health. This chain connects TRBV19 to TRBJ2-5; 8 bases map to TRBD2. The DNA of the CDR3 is TGTGCCAGTAGTGCCCTGGGTCGGGGGGGAGTTGAAACTACCTTCCAAGAGACCCAGTACTTC. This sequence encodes CASSALGRGGVETTFQETQYF.